This T cell receptor (beta chain) was sequenced for a study of beta chain features in type 1 diabetes. Study results and caveats: Patients with Type 1 diabetes showed moderately but significantly shorter TCRB CDR3s in all four CD4+ subsets.

Per germline, CDR1 ENHRY and CDR2 SYGVKD. This CDR3 region has 13 residues. Trimming at V came to 8 bases and at J to 7 bases, leaving 2 bases not matched to a gene. Sequencing targeted expressed TCRB transcripts, as all isolated RNA had been reverse transcribed. Assay: immunoSEQ multiplex PCR; the TCRdb copy retains only in-frame clones and omits some. Among more than 200,000 clones listed, roughly 17% were seen once. Details on this clone: Its specificity is not known.

The sample taken for sequencing was naive CD4+ T cells from blood. V is TRBV10-3 and J is TRBJ2-1; 13 nucleotides agree with TRBD2. The receptor's source is a man aged 30-40 years with type 1 diabetes. The CDR3 DNA sequence: TGTGCCATCGGACTAGCGGGAGCTAATGAGCAGTTCTTC. It specifies CAIGLAGANEQFF.